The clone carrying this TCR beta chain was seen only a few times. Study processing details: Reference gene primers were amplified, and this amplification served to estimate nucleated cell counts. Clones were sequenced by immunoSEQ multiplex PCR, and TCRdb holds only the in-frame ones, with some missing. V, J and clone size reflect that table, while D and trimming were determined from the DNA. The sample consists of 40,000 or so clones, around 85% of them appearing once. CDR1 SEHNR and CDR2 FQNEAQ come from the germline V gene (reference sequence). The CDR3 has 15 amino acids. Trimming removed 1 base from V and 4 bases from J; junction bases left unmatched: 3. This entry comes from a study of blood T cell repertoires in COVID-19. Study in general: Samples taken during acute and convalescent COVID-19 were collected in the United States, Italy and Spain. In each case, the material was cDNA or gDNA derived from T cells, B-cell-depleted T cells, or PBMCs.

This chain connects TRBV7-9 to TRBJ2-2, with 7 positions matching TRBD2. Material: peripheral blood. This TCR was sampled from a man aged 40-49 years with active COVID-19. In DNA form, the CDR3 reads TGTGCCAGCAGCTTAGGGGGACTACCCACCGGGGAGCTGTTTTTT. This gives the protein CASSLGGLPTGELFF.